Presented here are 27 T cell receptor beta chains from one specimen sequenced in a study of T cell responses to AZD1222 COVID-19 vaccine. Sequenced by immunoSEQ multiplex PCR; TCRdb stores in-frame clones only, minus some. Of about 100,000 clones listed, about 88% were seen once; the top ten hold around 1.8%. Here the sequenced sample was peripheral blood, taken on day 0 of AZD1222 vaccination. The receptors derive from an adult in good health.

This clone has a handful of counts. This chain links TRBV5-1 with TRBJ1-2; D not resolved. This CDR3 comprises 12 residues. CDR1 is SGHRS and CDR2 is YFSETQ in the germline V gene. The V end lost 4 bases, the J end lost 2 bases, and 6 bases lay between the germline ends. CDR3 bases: TGCGCCAGCAGCGAAGGGAACTATGGCTACACCTTC. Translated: CASSEGNYGYTF.

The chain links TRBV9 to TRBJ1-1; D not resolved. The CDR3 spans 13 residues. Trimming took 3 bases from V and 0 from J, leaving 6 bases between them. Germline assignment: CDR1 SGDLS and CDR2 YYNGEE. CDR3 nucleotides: TGTGCCAGCAGCGCCCGACTGAACACTGAAGCTTTCTTT. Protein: CASSARLNTEAFF.

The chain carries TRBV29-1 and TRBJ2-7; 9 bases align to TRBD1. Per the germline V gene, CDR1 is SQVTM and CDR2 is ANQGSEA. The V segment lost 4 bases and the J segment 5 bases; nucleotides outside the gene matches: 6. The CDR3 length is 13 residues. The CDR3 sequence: CSVGGTGTHEQYF. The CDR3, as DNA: TGCAGCGTTGGGGGGACAGGGACCCACGAGCAGTACTTC.

The CDR3 bases are TGTGCCAGCAGCTTAAATCCCACAGATACGCAGTATTTT. It encodes CASSLNPTDTQYF. The chain recombines TRBV7-3 with TRBJ2-3; D is ambiguous. The V and J ends lost 1 base and 2 bases respectively, with 4 bases between them. Germline loops: CDR1 SGHTA, CDR2 FQGTGA. This CDR3 spans 13 amino acids.

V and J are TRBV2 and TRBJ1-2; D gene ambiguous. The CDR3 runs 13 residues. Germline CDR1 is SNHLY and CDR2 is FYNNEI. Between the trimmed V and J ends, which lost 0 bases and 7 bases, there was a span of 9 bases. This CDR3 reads CASSEARVGGYTF. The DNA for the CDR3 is TGTGCCAGCAGTGAAGCAAGGGTCGGTGGCTACACCTTC.

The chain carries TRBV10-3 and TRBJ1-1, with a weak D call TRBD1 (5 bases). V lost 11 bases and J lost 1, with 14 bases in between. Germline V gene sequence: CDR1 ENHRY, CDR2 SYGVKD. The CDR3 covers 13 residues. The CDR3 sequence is CAASGTGNTEAFF. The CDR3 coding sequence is TGTGCCGCCTCCGGGACTGGGAACACTGAAGCTTTCTTT.

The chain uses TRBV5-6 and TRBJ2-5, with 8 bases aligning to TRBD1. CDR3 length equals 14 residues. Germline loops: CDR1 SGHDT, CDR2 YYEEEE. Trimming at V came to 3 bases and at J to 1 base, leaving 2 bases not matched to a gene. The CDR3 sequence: CASSWGQVQETQYF. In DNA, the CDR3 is TGTGCCAGCAGCTGGGGACAGGTCCAAGAGACCCAGTACTTC.

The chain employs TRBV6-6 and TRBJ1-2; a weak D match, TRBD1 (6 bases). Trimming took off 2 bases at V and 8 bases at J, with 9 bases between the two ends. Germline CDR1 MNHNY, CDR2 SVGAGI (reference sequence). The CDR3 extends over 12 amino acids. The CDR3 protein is CASSYQGNGYTF. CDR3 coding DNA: TGTGCCAGCAGTTACCAGGGGAACGGCTACACCTTC.

The DNA for the CDR3 is TGTGCCAGCAGTTTCACAGGGTTCGGGCAGCCCCAGCATTTT. It specifies CASSFTGFGQPQHF. The rearrangement uses TRBV6-5 and TRBJ1-5; D might be TRBD1 (6 bases). CDR3 length: 14 amino acids. The ends were cut back, 4 bases at V and 7 bases at J, with 14 bases in the middle. Germline V CDR1 and CDR2: MNHEY, SVGAGI.

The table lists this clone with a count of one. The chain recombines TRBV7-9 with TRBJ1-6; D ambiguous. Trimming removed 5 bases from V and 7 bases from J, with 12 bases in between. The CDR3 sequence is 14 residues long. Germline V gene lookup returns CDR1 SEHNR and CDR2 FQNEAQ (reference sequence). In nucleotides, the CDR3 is TGTGCCAGCAGCGATGGACGGTTGAATTCACCCCTCCACTTT. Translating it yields CASSDGRLNSPLHF.

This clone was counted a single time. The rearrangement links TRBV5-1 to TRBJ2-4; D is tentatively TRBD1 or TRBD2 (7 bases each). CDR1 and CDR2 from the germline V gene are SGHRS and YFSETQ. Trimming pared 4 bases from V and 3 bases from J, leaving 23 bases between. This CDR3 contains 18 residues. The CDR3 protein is CASSPRGGGVEDKNIQYF. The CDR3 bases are TGCGCCAGCAGCCCCAGGGGGGGAGGGGTTGAGGACAAAAACATTCAGTACTTC.

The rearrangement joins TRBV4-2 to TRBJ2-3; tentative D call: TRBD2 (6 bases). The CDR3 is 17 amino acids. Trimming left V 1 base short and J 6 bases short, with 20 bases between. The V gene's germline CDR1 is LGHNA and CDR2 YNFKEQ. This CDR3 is CASSQAPGPTSPDTQYF. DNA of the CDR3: TGTGCCAGCAGCCAAGCGCCTGGGCCGACTAGTCCCGATACGCAGTATTTT.

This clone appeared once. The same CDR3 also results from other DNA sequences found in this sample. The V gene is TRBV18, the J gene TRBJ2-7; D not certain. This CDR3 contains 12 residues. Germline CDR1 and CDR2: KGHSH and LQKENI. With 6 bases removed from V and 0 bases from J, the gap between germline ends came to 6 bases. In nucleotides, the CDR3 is TGTGCCAGCTCTCCGAACTCCTACGAGCAGTACTTC. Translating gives CASSPNSYEQYF.

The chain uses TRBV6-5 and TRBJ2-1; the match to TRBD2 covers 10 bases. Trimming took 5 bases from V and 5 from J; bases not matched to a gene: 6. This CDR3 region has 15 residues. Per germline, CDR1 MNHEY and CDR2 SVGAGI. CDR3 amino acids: CASSPLAGGNNEQFF. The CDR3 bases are TGTGCCAGCAGTCCTTTAGCGGGAGGTAACAATGAGCAGTTCTTC.

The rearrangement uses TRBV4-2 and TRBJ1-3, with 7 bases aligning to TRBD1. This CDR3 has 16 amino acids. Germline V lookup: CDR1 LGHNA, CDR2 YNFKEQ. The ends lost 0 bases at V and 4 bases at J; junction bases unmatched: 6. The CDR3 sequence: CASSQDFGGQGNTIYF. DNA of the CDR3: TGTGCCAGCAGCCAAGATTTTGGGGGACAGGGAAACACCATATATTTT.

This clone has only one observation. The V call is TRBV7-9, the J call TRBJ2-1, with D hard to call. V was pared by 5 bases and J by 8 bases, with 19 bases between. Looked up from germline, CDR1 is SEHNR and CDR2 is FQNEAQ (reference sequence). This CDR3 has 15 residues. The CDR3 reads CASSLLLRREDEQFF. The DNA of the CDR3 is TGTGCCAGCAGCCTTTTACTCCGGCGTGAAGATGAGCAGTTCTTC.

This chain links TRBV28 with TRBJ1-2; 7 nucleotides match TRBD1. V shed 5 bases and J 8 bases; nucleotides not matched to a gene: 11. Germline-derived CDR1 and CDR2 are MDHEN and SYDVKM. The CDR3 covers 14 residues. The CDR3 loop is CASSAGQSYKGYTF. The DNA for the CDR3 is TGTGCCAGCAGTGCGGGACAGTCCTACAAGGGCTACACCTTC.

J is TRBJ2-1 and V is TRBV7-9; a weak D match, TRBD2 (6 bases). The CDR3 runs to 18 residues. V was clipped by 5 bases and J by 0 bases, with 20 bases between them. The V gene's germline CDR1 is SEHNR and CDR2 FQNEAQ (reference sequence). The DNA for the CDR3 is TGTGCCAGCAGCCCCCGGGACTTTATCCTAAGCTCCTACAATGAGCAGTTCTTC. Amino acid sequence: CASSPRDFILSSYNEQFF.

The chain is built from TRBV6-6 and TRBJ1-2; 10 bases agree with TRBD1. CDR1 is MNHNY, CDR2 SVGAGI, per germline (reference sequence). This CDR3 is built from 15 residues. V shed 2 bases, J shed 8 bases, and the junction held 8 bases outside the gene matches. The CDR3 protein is CASSYIYGTGDGYTF. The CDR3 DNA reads TGTGCCAGCAGTTACATCTACGGGACAGGGGACGGCTACACCTTC.

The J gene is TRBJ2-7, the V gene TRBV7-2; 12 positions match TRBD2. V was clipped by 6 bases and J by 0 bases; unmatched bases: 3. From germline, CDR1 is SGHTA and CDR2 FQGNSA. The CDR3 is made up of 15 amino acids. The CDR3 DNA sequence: TGTGCCAGCAGAGGACTAGCGGGGAGCTCCTACGAGCAGTACTTC. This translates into CASRGLAGSSYEQYF.

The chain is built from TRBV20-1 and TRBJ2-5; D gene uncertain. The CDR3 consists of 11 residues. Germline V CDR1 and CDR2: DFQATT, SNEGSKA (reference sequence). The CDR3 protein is CLSSKRETQYF. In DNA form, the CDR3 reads TGCCTCTCGTCAAAACGAGAGACCCAGTACTTC.

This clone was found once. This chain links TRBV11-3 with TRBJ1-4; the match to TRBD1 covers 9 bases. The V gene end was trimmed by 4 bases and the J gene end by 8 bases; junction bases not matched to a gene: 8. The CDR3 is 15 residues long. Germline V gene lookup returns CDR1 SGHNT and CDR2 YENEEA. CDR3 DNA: TGTGCCAGCAGCTCCAGGACAGGGGCCTACGAAAAACTGTTTTTT. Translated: CASSSRTGAYEKLFF.

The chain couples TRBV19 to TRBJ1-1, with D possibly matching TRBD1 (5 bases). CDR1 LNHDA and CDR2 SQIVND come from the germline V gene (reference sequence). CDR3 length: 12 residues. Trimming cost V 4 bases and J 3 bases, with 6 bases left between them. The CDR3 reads CASSRGDTEAFF. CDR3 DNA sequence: TGTGCCAGTAGTAGGGGGGACACTGAAGCTTTCTTT.

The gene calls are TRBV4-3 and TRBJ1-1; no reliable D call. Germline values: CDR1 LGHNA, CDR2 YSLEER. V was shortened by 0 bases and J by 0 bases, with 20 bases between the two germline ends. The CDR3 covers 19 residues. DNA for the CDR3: TGCGCCAGCAGCCAAGACGCACCCCGCGCAGGCAAAATGAACACTGAAGCTTTCTTT. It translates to CASSQDAPRAGKMNTEAFF.

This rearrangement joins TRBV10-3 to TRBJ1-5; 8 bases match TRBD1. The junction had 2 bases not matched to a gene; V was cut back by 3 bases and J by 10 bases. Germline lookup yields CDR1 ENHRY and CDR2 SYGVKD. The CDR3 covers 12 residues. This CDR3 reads CAISDGQGPQHF. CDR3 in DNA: TGTGCCATCAGTGACGGACAGGGACCCCAGCATTTT.

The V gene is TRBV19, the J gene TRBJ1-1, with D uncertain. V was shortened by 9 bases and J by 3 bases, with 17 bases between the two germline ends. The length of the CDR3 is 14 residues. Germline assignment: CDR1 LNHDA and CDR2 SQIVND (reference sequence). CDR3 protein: CASRSEGQDTEAFF. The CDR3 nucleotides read TGTGCCAGCAGGTCTGAAGGCCAGGACACTGAAGCTTTCTTT.

The CDR3 protein is CATSDARGHEQYF. CDR3 nucleotide sequence: TGTGCCACCAGTGACGCCAGGGGTCACGAGCAGTACTTC. The rearrangement links TRBV24-1 to TRBJ2-7; the D gene is possibly TRBD1 (6 bases). Trimming shortened V by 4 bases and J by 5 bases, and 11 bases separated the two germline ends. The CDR3 consists of 13 residues. CDR1 and CDR2 from the germline V gene are KGHDR and SFDVKD.